This TCR beta chain appears in the sequencing data of a study of T cells after yellow fever vaccination. About the research overall: The SMART-Seq v4 Ultra Low Input method served to prepare the low-cell-number fractions.

This clonotype has just one count. No antigen is known for it. A 5'RACE template-switching step, the method used to make TCR cDNA, added a universal primer site and UMIs. Via MiXCR, TCRdb re-called the 5' RACE reads, giving one row per CDR3 protein. This sample has hundreds of thousands of distinct CDR3 sequences, with about 12% found just once. Trimming took 5 bases from V and 7 from J, leaving 15 bases between them. Germline values: CDR1 MDHEN, CDR2 SYDVKM. There are 15 residues in the CDR3. Whole-study findings and limits: Reappearance after the booster was observed for most primary-vaccination clones (about 96% CD4, about 91% CD8). Researchers report a weaker secondary response that nonetheless peaked faster, day 5 versus 15.

The sequence derives from a man aged 25-45 years who received the YFV17D yellow fever vaccine. The gene calls are TRBV28 and TRBJ1-6; tentative D call: TRBD1 (6 bases). The sample was PBMCs, taken on the day of the yellow fever booster vaccination. CDR3 bases: TGTGCCAGCAGTCCACGACCGGGGGGCAATTCACCCCTCCACTTT. Its protein product is CASSPRPGGNSPLHF.